Listed here are 21 T cell receptor beta chains from one sample, sequenced in a study of cytomegalovirus exposure and HLA in healthy donors. The PCR made use of 60 Vbeta and 13 Jbeta primers. Measured with immunoSEQ multiplex PCR; TCRdb has only the in-frame clones, and not every one. The table has 150,000 to 200,000 clones, approximately 78% seen once. The specimen was PBMCs. The receptor set was obtained from a girl aged 2 to 9 in good health and CMV-seropositive.

The gene calls are TRBV4-1 and TRBJ2-1; 11 bases are shared with TRBD2. CDR1 is MGHRA, CDR2 YSYEKL, per germline. This CDR3 spans 16 amino acids. V lost 3 bases, J lost 4 bases, and 5 bases stayed unmatched. The CDR3 spells CASSHLGLADYNEQFF. The CDR3 DNA follows: TGCGCCAGCAGCCACCTGGGACTAGCGGATTACAATGAGCAGTTCTTC.

This sequence joins TRBV6-1 and TRBJ2-3; D possibly corresponds to TRBD1 (5 bases). Germline CDR1 is MNHNS and CDR2 is SASEGT. CDR3 length equals 14 residues. Trimming took 4 bases from V and 4 from J, leaving 12 bases between them. This CDR3 is CASSGGHEADTQYF. As DNA, the CDR3 is TGTGCCAGCAGTGGCGGACACGAGGCAGATACGCAGTATTTT.

The chain has TRBV5-1 and TRBJ2-2; 7 positions agree with TRBD2. J gave up 2 bases and V 5 bases, and 9 bases lay outside the gene matches. The CDR3 extends over 16 amino acids. CDR1 is SGHRS and CDR2 is YFSETQ in the germline V gene. CDR3 bases: TGCGCCAGCAGTATCCTAGCGGCAATAAACACCGGGGAGCTGTTTTTT. Protein: CASSILAAINTGELFF.

This sequence joins TRBV29-1 and TRBJ1-1; possible D gene TRBD1, 5 bases. The V gene lost 1 base and the J gene lost 4 bases, with 13 bases spanning the gap. The CDR3 runs to 14 residues. CDR1 and CDR2 (germline): SQVTM, ANQGSEA. The CDR3 sequence is CSVEGGPFRTEAFF. CDR3 nucleotides: TGCAGCGTTGAAGGGGGCCCCTTTCGCACTGAAGCTTTCTTT.

The chain links TRBV5-6 to TRBJ2-3; TRBD2 aligns across 7 bases. Looked up from germline, CDR1 is SGHDT and CDR2 is YYEEEE. The CDR3 is 16 amino acids. V trimming: 4 bases; J trimming: 5 bases; junction bases outside the gene matches: 13. As DNA, the CDR3 is TGTGCCAGCAGCCTTCTCGGGGGAGGGCCTGGAGATACGCAGTATTTT. It codes for CASSLLGGGPGDTQYF.

The V gene is TRBV29-1, the J gene TRBJ2-7, with D perhaps TRBD2 (5 bases). This CDR3 has 13 residues. The germline gives CDR1 SQVTM, CDR2 ANQGSEA. V was trimmed by 6 bases and J by 7 bases, leaving 19 bases between them. Here the CDR3 DNA reads TGCAGCGTAGCCTACGGTGAGGGCAATGAGCAGTACTTC. It yields the protein CSVAYGEGNEQYF.

This clone was counted only a few times. This chain joins TRBV4-1 and TRBJ1-4; D not resolved. CDR3 size: 14 residues. The germline V and J ends were trimmed by 0 bases and 4 bases, with 6 bases remaining between them. The V gene's germline CDR1 is MGHRA and CDR2 YSYEKL. The CDR3 coding sequence is TGCGCCAGCAGCCAAGACCCGGTTAATGAAAAACTGTTTTTT. Its translation: CASSQDPVNEKLFF.

V is TRBV25-1 and J is TRBJ1-4, with 8 bases that match TRBD1. J was trimmed by 6 bases and V by 3 bases; bases with no gene match: 3. Germline CDR1 reads MGHDK; CDR2 reads SYGVNS. This CDR3 has 14 amino acids. Here the CDR3 reads CASSESTGDEKLFF. The CDR3 DNA reads as TGTGCCAGCAGTGAGTCGACAGGGGATGAAAAACTGTTTTTT.

The chain recombines TRBV10-3 with TRBJ2-2; D gene uncertain. V lost 0 bases, J lost 1 base, and 6 bases lay in between. CDR1 is ENHRY and CDR2 is SYGVKD in the germline V gene. CDR3 size: 15 residues. This chain's CDR3 is CAISESIGNTGELFF. CDR3 DNA sequence: TGTGCCATCAGTGAGTCGATCGGGAACACCGGGGAGCTGTTTTTT.

This chain uses TRBV19 with TRBJ2-7, with 7 bases lining up with TRBD1. After removal of 6 bases from V and 3 bases from J, the junction contained 5 bases not matched to a gene. The CDR3 covers 13 residues. The germline V gene encodes CDR1 LNHDA and CDR2 SQIVND (reference sequence). The CDR3 reads CASRKGQNYEQYF. The CDR3 coding sequence is TGTGCCAGTAGGAAGGGACAGAACTACGAGCAGTACTTC. Full variable domain (outside the CDR3, taken from reference TRBV19 and TRBJ2-7): DGGITQSPKYLFRKEGQNVTLSCEQNLNHDAMYWYRQDPGQGLRLIYYSQIVNDFQKGDIAEGYSVSREKKESFPLTVTSAQKNPTAFYLCASRKGQNYEQYFGPGTRLTVT.

For the CDR3, the DNA is TGTGCCAGCAACCCGGGACAGAACTATGGCTACACCTTC. Translation: CASNPGQNYGYTF. V usage is TRBV6-5 and J usage is TRBJ1-2; 7 bases agree with TRBD1. Germline CDR1 is MNHEY and CDR2 is SVGAGI. The CDR3 totals 13 residues. Trimming removed 7 bases from V and 2 bases from J; junction bases left unmatched: 4.

The chain uses TRBV27 and TRBJ2-1; perhaps TRBD1 as D (6 bases). V was cut by 6 bases and J by 7 bases, with 19 bases left in between. There are 15 residues in the CDR3. The germline V gene encodes CDR1 MNHEY and CDR2 SMNVEV (reference sequence). In DNA form, the CDR3 reads TGTGCCAGCAGCTACACAGGGACGACAATGAATGAGCAGTTCTTC. Protein sequence: CASSYTGTTMNEQFF.

The rearrangement links TRBV21-1 to TRBJ1-1; the D call in the table, TRBD1, was not verified against the DNA. TRBV21-1 is flagged as a pseudogene. CDR3 length: 15 residues. CDR3 DNA: TGTGCCAGCAGCATATCACAGGGGCGCGGCACTGAAGCTTTCTTT. Amino acids: CASSISQGRGTEAFF.

The chain joins TRBV28 to TRBJ2-7; 8 nucleotides line up with TRBD1. Losses at the gene ends were 7 bases for V and 0 bases for J; bases not matched to a gene: 11. This CDR3 comprises 16 residues. In germline, CDR1 is MDHEN, CDR2 SYDVKM. The CDR3 nucleotides read TGTGCCAGCATGACAGGGGACGTTTTTGACTCCTACGAGCAGTACTTC. The encoded protein is CASMTGDVFDSYEQYF.

V and J are TRBV13 and TRBJ1-1; 7 nucleotides match TRBD1. Germline V gene data show CDR1 as PRHDT and CDR2 as FYEKMQ (reference sequence). Trimming at V came to 7 bases and at J to 3 bases, leaving 11 bases not matched to a gene. The CDR3 length is 15 residues. CDR3 amino acids: CASKGQLHRDTEAFF. The CDR3 DNA is TGTGCCAGCAAGGGACAGCTCCATCGGGACACTGAAGCTTTCTTT. The entire variable domain, with the rest obtained from reference TRBV13 and TRBJ1-1, is as follows: AAGVIQSPRHLIKEKRETATLKCYPIPRHDTVYWYQQGPGQDPQFLISFYEKMQSDKGSIPDRFSAQQFSDYHSELNMSSLELGDSALYFCASKGQLHRDTEAFFGQGTRLTVV.

The gene calls are TRBV4-1 and TRBJ2-3; 9 nucleotides agree with TRBD2. Trimming cost V 6 bases and J 6 bases; bases outside gene matches: 16. This CDR3 comprises 17 residues. Per the germline V gene, CDR1 is MGHRA and CDR2 is YSYEKL. This CDR3 reads CASSPLSGGRAGDTQYF. The CDR3 DNA is TGCGCCAGCAGTCCCCTTTCGGGCGGGAGGGCCGGGGATACGCAGTATTTT.

The rearrangement uses TRBV6-5 and TRBJ1-4; 12 nucleotides align to TRBD1. V dropped 5 bases and J dropped 7; count of bases not matched to a gene: 2. The CDR3 contains 14 residues. Germline-derived CDR1 and CDR2 are MNHEY and SVGAGI. CDR3 DNA: TGTGCCAGCAGTCGGGACAGGGGGCTTGAAAAACTGTTTTTT. It encodes CASSRDRGLEKLFF.

The genes are TRBV5-6 and TRBJ1-1; the match to TRBD1 covers 7 bases. Germline lookup yields CDR1 SGHDT and CDR2 YYEEEE. Germline trimming cut 6 bases from V and 1 base from J; bases unmatched to any gene: 12. The CDR3 consists of 16 residues. CDR3 amino acids: CASTRIRDRTNTEAFF. The DNA for the CDR3 is TGTGCCAGCACCAGAATCCGGGACAGAACGAACACTGAAGCTTTCTTT.

This chain links TRBV10-3 with TRBJ1-1, with unresolved D. The germline V gene has CDR1 ENHRY and CDR2 SYGVKD. V shed 0 bases and J shed 6 bases, with 11 bases lying between them. The CDR3 is 14 amino acids. The CDR3 here is CAISESMAGAEAFF. In nucleotides, the CDR3 is TGTGCCATCAGTGAGTCGATGGCGGGCGCTGAAGCTTTCTTT.

This clone was counted once. The chain couples TRBV7-3 to TRBJ2-1, with TRBD2 matching over 10 bases. J gave up 10 bases and V 2 bases, and 8 bases lay outside the gene matches. Germline CDR1 and CDR2: SGHTA and FQGTGA. The CDR3 contains 15 residues. CDR3 loop: CASSLGVLAGSEQFF. The CDR3, as DNA: TGTGCCAGCAGCTTAGGGGTACTAGCGGGATCGGAGCAGTTCTTC.

This clone was detected only once. The V call is TRBV29-1, the J call TRBJ2-7; D unresolved. Germline CDR1 reads SQVTM; CDR2 reads ANQGSEA. The V gene lost 7 bases and the J gene lost 5 bases, with 18 bases spanning the gap. CDR3 length: 13 amino acids. CDR3 loop: CSAAGLGAHEQYF. The CDR3 DNA follows: TGCAGCGCCGCAGGCCTGGGCGCCCACGAGCAGTACTTC.